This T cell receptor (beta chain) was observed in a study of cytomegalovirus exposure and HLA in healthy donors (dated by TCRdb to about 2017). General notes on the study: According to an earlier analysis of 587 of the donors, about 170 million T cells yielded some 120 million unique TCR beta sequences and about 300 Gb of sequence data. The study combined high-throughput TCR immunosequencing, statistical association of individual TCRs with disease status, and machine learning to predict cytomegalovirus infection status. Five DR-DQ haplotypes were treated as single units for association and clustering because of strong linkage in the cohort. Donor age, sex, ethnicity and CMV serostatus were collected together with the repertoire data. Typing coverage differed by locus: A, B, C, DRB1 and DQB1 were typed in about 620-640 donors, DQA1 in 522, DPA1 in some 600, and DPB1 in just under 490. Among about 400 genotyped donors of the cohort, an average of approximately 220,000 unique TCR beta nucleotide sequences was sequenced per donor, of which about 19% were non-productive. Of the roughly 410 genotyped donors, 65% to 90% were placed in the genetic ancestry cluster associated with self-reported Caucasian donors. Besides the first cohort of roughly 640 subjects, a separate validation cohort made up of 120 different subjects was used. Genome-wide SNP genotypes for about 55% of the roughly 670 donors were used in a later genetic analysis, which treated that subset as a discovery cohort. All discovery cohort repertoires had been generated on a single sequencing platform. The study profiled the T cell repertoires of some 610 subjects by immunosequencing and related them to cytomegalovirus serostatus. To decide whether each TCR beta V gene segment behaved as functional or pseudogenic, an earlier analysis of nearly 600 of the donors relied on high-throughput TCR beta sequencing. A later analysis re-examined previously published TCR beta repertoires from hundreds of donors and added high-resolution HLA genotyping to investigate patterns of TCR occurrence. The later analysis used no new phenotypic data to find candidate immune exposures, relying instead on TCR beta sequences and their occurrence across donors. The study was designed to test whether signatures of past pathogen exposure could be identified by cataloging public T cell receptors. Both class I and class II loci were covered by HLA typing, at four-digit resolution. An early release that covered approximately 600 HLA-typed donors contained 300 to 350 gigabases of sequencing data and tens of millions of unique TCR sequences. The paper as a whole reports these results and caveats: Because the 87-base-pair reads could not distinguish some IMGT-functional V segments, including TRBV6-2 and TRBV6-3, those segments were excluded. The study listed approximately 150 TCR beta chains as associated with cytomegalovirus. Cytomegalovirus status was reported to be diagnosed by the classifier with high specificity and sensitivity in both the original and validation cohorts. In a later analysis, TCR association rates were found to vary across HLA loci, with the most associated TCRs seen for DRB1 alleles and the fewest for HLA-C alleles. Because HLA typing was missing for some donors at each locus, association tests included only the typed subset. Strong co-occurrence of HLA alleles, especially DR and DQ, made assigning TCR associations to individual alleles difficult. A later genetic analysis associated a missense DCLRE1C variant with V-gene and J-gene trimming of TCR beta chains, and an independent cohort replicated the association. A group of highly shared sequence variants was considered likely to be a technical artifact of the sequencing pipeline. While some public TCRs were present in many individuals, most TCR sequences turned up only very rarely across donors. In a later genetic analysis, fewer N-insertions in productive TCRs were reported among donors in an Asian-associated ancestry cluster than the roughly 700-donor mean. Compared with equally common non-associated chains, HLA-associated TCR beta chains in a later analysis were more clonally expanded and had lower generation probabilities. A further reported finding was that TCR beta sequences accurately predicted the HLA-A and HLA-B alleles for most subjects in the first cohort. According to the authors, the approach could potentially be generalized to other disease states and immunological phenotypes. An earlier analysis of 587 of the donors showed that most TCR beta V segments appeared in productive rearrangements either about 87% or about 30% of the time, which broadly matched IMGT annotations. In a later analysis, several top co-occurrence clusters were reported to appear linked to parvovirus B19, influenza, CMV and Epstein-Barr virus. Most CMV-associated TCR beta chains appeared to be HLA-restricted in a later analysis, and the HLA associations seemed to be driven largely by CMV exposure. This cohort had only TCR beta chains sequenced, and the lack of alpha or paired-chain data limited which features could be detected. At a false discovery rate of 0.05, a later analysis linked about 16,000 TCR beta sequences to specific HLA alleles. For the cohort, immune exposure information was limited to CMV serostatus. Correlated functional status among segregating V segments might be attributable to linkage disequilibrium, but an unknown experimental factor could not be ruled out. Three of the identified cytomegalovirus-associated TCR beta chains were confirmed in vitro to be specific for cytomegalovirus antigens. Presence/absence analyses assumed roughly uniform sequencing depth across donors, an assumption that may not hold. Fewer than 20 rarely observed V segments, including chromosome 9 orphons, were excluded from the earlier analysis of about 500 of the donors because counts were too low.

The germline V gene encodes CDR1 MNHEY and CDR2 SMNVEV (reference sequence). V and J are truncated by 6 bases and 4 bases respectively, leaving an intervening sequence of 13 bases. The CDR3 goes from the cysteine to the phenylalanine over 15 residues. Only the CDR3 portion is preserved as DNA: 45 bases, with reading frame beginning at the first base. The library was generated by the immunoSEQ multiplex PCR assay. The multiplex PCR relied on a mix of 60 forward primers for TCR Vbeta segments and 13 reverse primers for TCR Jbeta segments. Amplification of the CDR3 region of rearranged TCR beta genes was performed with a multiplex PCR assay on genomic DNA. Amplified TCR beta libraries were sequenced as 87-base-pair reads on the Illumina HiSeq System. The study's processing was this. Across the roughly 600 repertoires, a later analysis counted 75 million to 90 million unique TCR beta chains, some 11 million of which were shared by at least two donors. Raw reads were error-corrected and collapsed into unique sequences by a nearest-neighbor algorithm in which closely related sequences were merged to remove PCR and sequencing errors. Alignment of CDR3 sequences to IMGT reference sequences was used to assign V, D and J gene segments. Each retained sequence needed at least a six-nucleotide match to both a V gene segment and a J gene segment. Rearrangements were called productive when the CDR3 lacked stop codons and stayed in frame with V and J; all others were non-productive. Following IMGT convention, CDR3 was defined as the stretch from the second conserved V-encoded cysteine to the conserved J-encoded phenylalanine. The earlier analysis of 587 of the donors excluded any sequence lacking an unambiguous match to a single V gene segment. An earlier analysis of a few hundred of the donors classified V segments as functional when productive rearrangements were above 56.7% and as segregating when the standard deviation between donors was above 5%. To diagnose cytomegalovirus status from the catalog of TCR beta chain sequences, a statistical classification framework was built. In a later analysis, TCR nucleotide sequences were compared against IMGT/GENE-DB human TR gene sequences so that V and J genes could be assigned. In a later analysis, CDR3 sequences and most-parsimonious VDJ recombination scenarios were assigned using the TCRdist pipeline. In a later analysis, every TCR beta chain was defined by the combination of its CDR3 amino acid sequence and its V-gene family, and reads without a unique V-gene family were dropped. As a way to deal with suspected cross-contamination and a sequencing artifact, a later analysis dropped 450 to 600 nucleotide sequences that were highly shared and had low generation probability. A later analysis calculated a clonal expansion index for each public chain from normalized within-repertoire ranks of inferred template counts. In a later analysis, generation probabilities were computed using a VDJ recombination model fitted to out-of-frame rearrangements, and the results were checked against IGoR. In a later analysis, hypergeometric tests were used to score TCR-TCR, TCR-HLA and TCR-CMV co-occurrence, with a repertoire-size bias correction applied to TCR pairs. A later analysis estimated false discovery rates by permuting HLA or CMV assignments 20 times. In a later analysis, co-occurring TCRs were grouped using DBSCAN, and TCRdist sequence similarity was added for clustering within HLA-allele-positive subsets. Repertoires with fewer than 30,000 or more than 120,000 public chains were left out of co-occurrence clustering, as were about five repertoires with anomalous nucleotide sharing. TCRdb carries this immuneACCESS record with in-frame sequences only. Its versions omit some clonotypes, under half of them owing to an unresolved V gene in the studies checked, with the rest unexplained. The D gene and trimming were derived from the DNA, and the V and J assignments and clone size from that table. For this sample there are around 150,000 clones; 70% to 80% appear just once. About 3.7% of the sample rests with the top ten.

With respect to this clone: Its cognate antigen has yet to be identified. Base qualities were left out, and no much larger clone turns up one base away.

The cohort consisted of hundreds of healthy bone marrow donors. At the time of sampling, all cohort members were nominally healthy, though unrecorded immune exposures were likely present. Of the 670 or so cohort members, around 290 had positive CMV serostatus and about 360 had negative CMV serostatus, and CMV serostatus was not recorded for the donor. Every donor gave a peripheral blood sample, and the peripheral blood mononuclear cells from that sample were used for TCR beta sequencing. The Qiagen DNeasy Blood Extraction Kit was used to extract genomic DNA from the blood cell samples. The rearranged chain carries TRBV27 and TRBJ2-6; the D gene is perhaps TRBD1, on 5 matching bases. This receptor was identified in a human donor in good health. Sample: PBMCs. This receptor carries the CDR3 CASSSAGSGANVLTF. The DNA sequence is TGTGCCAGCAGCTCCGCAGGGTCCGGGGCCAACGTCCTGACTTTC.